The rows below give T cell receptor beta chains drawn from one sample of a study of blood T cell repertoires in COVID-19. Using immunoSEQ multiplex PCR, the repertoire was profiled, and TCRdb retains in-frame clones only, with some absent. The profile shows 250,000 to 300,000 clones, 70% to 90% of them singletons. The source material was peripheral blood. All receptors derive from a woman aged 70-85 years with acute or convalescent COVID-19. The CDR3 runs from the conserved cysteine through the conserved F or W. Fields, in order: V gene, clone size, D gene, J gene, CDR3 DNA, CDR3 protein. A D gene is named only where the DNA matches it firmly. A clone size is listed for some rows: how often the clone was seen (once, few, many), or a class if it is expanded.

TRBV7-2	NA	NA	TRBJ1-1	TGTGCCAGCAGCCGCGCGGCGGGAAACACTGAAGCTTTCTTT	CASSRAAGNTEAFF
TRBV5-1	NA	NA	TRBJ1-1	TGCGCCAGCAGCCCGGACAGTTTTGGACTCGGGAACACTGAAGCTTTCTTT	CASSPDSFGLGNTEAFF
TRBV2	NA	TRBD2	TRBJ2-2	TGTGCCAGCAGTGAAAGGGAGGGCGGGGAGCTGTTTTTT	CASSEREGGELFF
TRBV19	NA	TRBD1	TRBJ1-1	TGTGCCAGTAGTCCAGAGACTCGGACAGGGGGCGCGAACACTGAAGCTTTCTTT	CASSPETRTGGANTEAFF
TRBV6-2/TRBV6-3	few	TRBD1	TRBJ1-1	TGTGCCAGCAGTTACTCGAGGGACAGGTTGAACACTGAAGCTTTCTTT	CASSYSRDRLNTEAFF
TRBV5-1	NA	NA	TRBJ2-1	TGCGCCAGCAGCTTGGACATGAATGAGCAGTTCTTC	CASSLDMNEQFF
TRBV6-2/TRBV6-3	NA	NA	TRBJ1-5	TGTGCCAGCAGTTACCGGGTCTCTCGGCAACCCCAGCATTTT	CASSYRVSRQPQHF
TRBV3-1/TRBV3-2	NA	NA	TRBJ1-2	TGTGCCAGCAGCCAAGAAGGCAGGCTTTATGGCTACACCTTC	CASSQEGRLYGYTF
TRBV5-1	NA	NA	TRBJ1-2	TGCGCCAGCGGTGTTACAGGAGACTATGGCTACACCTTC	CASGVTGDYGYTF
TRBV11-2	few	NA	TRBJ1-1	TGTGCCAGCAGCTTAGACCCACAGAGTGAAGCTTTCTTT	CASSLDPQSEAFF
TRBV3-1/TRBV3-2	once	NA	TRBJ1-1	TGTGCCAGCAGCCTTCAGGGAGGTTCTTTAGCTGAAGCTTTCTTT	CASSLQGGSLAEAFF
TRBV5-1	NA	NA	TRBJ2-5	TGCGCCAGCAGCCGCGGGACTCCCCAAGAGACCCAGTACTTC	CASSRGTPQETQYF
TRBV5-1	NA	NA	TRBJ2-2	TGCGCCAGCAGCTTGGCGATGTCAGGCACCGGGGAGCTGTTTTTT	CASSLAMSGTGELFF
TRBV7-2	NA	NA	TRBJ1-2	TGTGCCAGCAGCCCCTTCTCTTCAGGCGACCAAGTGATCTACACCTTC	CASSPFSSGDQVIYTF
TRBV3-1/TRBV3-2	few	NA	TRBJ1-3	TGTGCCAGCAGCCAGCGGCTCTCTGGAAACACCATATATTTT	CASSQRLSGNTIYF
TRBV3-1/TRBV3-2	NA	TRBD2	TRBJ2-5	TGTGCCAGCAGCCCCCGGACTAGAACGGAGACCCAGTACTTC	CASSPRTRTETQYF
TRBV14	NA	NA	TRBJ1-4	TGTGCCAGCAGCCAAGGGCGTTCTGGGGCTGAAAAACTGTTTTTT	CASSQGRSGAEKLFF
TRBV5-6	NA	TRBD1	TRBJ2-7	TGTGCCAGCAGCACGGAGAGGACAGGGTGGTACGAGCAGTACTTC	CASSTERTGWYEQYF
TRBV9	NA	NA	TRBJ1-4	TGTGCCAGCAGCTCCTCAGGGCTTACTAATGAAAAACTGTTTTTT	CASSSSGLTNEKLFF
TRBV29-1	NA	NA	TRBJ1-5	TGCAGCGTTCGGGACGGGGGTAGCAATCAGCCCCAGCATTTT	CSVRDGGSNQPQHF
TRBV18	NA	NA	TRBJ1-3	TGTGCCAGCTCACCTTCGGTCCCGAGCTCTGGAAACACCATATATTTT	CASSPSVPSSGNTIYF
TRBV2	NA	TRBD1	TRBJ2-2	TGTGCCAGCCAGGGGGTCTTGAACACCGGGGAGCTGTTTTTT	CASQGVLNTGELFF
TRBV18	NA	TRBD1	TRBJ1-1	TGTGCCAGCTCACTAAGGGACAGTGAAGCTTTCTTT	CASSLRDSEAFF
TRBV11-2	NA	TRBD2	TRBJ2-7	TGTGCCAGCAGCTTAGGAGTTGGACTAGCGGAAGACGAGCAGTACTTC	CASSLGVGLAEDEQYF
TRBV3-1/TRBV3-2	NA	NA	TRBJ1-3	TGTGCCAGCAGAGAACAGGGCAGGGACACCATATATTTT	CASREQGRDTIYF
TRBV5-4	once	TRBD1	TRBJ2-5	TGTGCCAGCAGCTTGGCCAAAGGACAGGGGTCAGAGACCCAGTACTTC	CASSLAKGQGSETQYF
TRBV6-5	NA	NA	TRBJ1-1	TGTGCCAGCATGATAGTCCGGACTGAAGCTTTCTTT	CASMIVRTEAFF